The 19 T cell receptor beta chains given below trace back to one sample, sequenced in a study of cytomegalovirus exposure and HLA in healthy donors. Primers included in the PCR were 60 Vbeta and 13 Jbeta primers. Generated by immunoSEQ multiplex PCR, the TCRdb table keeps only in-frame clones and is missing some. The data contain around 200,000 clones, 70% to 90% of them seen just once; the ten biggest clones take up under 3%. Sequences were obtained from PBMCs. All receptors derive from a woman between 45 and 60 years old in good health and CMV-seronegative.

The gene calls are TRBV5-8 and TRBJ1-5; 7 bases are shared with TRBD1. Trimming took 4 bases from V and 0 from J; bases not matched to a gene: 4. The CDR3 is 15 amino acids. The germline gives CDR1 SGHTS, CDR2 YDEGEE. CDR3 in DNA: TGTGCCAGCAGCCGGGGACAGCATAGCAATCAGCCCCAGCATTTT. Protein: CASSRGQHSNQPQHF.

This clone was recorded only once. The chain carries TRBV28 and TRBJ1-5; D not resolved. V was clipped by 7 bases and J by 2 bases, with 21 bases between them. The CDR3 extends over 17 amino acids. Germline CDR1 and CDR2: MDHEN and SYDVKM. CDR3 residues: CASISPGKSGGNQPQHF. Written as DNA, the CDR3 is TGTGCCAGCATCTCCCCGGGAAAGTCAGGAGGCAATCAGCCCCAGCATTTT.

The CDR3 is CASSQGGLAMDTQYF. CDR3 DNA: TGCGCCAGCAGCCAAGGGGGACTAGCTATGGATACGCAGTATTTT. This chain uses TRBV4-1 with TRBJ2-3; 9 bases are shared with TRBD2. Germline assignment: CDR1 MGHRA and CDR2 YSYEKL. The CDR3 is 15 amino acids. Losses at the gene ends were 1 base for V and 6 bases for J; bases not matched to a gene: 5.

This chain joins TRBV4-2 and TRBJ1-4; 8 bases align to TRBD1. Germline V lookup: CDR1 LGHNA, CDR2 YNFKEQ. CDR3 length equals 15 residues. V trimming: 5 bases; J trimming: 6 bases; junction bases outside the gene matches: 8. The CDR3 loop is CASSSRTGIDEKLFF. DNA for the CDR3: TGTGCCAGCAGCTCCCGGACAGGGATAGATGAAAAACTGTTTTTT.

This clone was seen a few times. The chain is built from TRBV13 and TRBJ1-1; TRBD1 agrees at 7 bases. Germline trimming cut 2 bases from V and 1 base from J; bases unmatched to any gene: 4. Germline CDR1 reads PRHDT; CDR2 reads FYEKMQ (reference sequence). The length of the CDR3 is 15 residues. The CDR3: CASSLRDSGNTEAFF. Written as DNA, the CDR3 is TGTGCCAGCAGCTTAAGGGACAGCGGGAACACTGAAGCTTTCTTT.

The gene calls are TRBV6-6 and TRBJ1-1; D unresolved. The V gene lost 5 bases and the J gene lost 1 base, with 8 bases spanning the gap. Looked up from germline, CDR1 is MNHNY and CDR2 is SVGAGI (reference sequence). This CDR3 is 13 amino acids long. The CDR3: CASSPRSNTEAFF. CDR3 DNA sequence: TGTGCCAGCAGTCCCAGGTCGAACACTGAAGCTTTCTTT.

This clone was seen once. The V call is TRBV27, the J call TRBJ1-5; TRBD1 is a possible D gene (6 bases). CDR1 and CDR2 (germline): MNHEY, SMNVEV (reference sequence). The V gene lost 3 bases and the J gene lost 5 bases, with 17 bases spanning the gap. CDR3 length: 16 residues. CDR3 residues: CASSFARAQGYQPQHF. CDR3 DNA sequence: TGTGCCAGCAGTTTTGCTCGGGCCCAGGGGTATCAGCCCCAGCATTTT.

The chain combines TRBV7-9 with TRBJ1-1; 10 bases are a match to TRBD1. Trimming took 3 bases from V and 4 from J; bases not matched to a gene: 5. The CDR3 length is 15 residues. Germline V gene data show CDR1 as SEHNR and CDR2 as FQNEAQ (reference sequence). CDR3 DNA sequence: TGTGCCAGCAGCTTGACAGGGGGCAAGAGCACTGAAGCTTTCTTT. Translating it yields CASSLTGGKSTEAFF.

This sequence joins TRBV6-1 and TRBJ2-7, with 10 bases identical to TRBD2. The CDR3 sequence is 14 residues long. The junction had 2 bases not matched to a gene; V was cut back by 4 bases and J by 2 bases. Germline values: CDR1 MNHNS, CDR2 SASEGT. The CDR3: CASSGTSGPYEQYF. The CDR3 DNA follows: TGTGCCAGCAGTGGGACTAGCGGACCCTACGAGCAGTACTTC.

The rearrangement joins TRBV28 to TRBJ1-2; 8 nucleotides align to TRBD1. V was clipped by 5 bases and J by 3 bases; unmatched bases: 5. The CDR3 consists of 14 residues. Germline V gene sequence: CDR1 MDHEN, CDR2 SYDVKM. CDR3 DNA: TGTGCCAGCAGTCTGGACAGGGTATACTATGGCTACACCTTC. It specifies CASSLDRVYYGYTF.

This chain uses TRBV19 with TRBJ2-1, with 11 bases identical to TRBD2. CDR3 length: 14 amino acids. The V gene end was trimmed by 3 bases and the J gene end by 8 bases; junction bases not matched to a gene: 3. Per the germline V gene, CDR1 is LNHDA and CDR2 is SQIVND (reference sequence). This CDR3 is CASSIGLAGDEQFF. The CDR3 nucleotides read TGTGCCAGTAGTATTGGACTAGCGGGTGATGAGCAGTTCTTC.

Note on this clone: Since the CDR3 does not end with the conserved phenylalanine or tryptophan, this likely comes from a read error. The J gene is TRBJ1-5, the V gene TRBV7-2; no reliable D call. The V end lost 1 base, the J end lost 1 base, and 17 bases lay between the germline ends. The CDR3 consists of 18 residues. From germline, CDR1 is SGHTA and CDR2 FQGNSA. CDR3 amino acids: CASSLVGGPVQSNQPQHS. CDR3 coding DNA: TGTGCCAGCAGCTTAGTGGGAGGGCCTGTTCAGAGCAATCAGCCCCAGCATTCT.

The CDR3 loop reads CASSMGLAKLYNEQFF. The CDR3 region has the DNA TGCGCCAGCAGCATGGGACTAGCGAAACTCTACAATGAGCAGTTCTTC. The chain joins TRBV4-1 to TRBJ2-1; TRBD2 aligns across 10 bases. The germline CDR1 and CDR2 sequences are MGHRA and YSYEKL. V shed 5 bases and J 3 bases; nucleotides not matched to a gene: 7. This CDR3 spans 16 amino acids.

The chain links TRBV28 to TRBJ1-2; D is perhaps TRBD1 (5 bases). There are 13 residues in the CDR3. Trimming cost V 6 bases and J 8 bases, with 16 bases left between them. Germline V lookup: CDR1 MDHEN, CDR2 SYDVKM. CDR3 DNA sequence: TGTGCCAGCAGGTTGGACACGGTCGGGGGCTACACCTTC. Translation gives CASRLDTVGGYTF.

The chain recombines TRBV27 with TRBJ2-1; 7 bases agree with TRBD2. The CDR3 is made up of 15 amino acids. The V gene's germline CDR1 is MNHEY and CDR2 SMNVEV (reference sequence). The V segment lost 7 bases and the J segment 2 bases; nucleotides outside the gene matches: 8. The CDR3, as DNA: TGTGCCAGCACCATGAGACTAGCCCCCTACAATGAGCAGTTCTTC. Translated, it gives CASTMRLAPYNEQFF.

The J gene is TRBJ2-7, the V gene TRBV27, with 7 bases that match TRBD2. Trimming cost V 4 bases and J 2 bases; bases outside gene matches: 2. The CDR3 runs 13 residues. Germline V gene sequence: CDR1 MNHEY, CDR2 SMNVEV (reference sequence). Here the CDR3 reads CASSSSGTYEQYF. CDR3 sequence (DNA): TGTGCCAGCAGTTCTAGCGGTACCTACGAGCAGTACTTC.

The V call is TRBV6-5, the J call TRBJ2-3; 9 positions agree with TRBD2. Trimming at V came to 11 bases and at J to 2 bases, leaving 11 bases not matched to a gene. Germline-derived CDR1 and CDR2 are MNHEY and SVGAGI. This CDR3 contains 15 residues. CDR3 sequence reads: CASHEVAGATDTQYF. The CDR3 coding sequence is TGTGCCTCACACGAGGTAGCGGGAGCCACAGATACGCAGTATTTT.

J is TRBJ1-2 and V is TRBV29-1; 10 bases fit TRBD1. Germline V gene sequence: CDR1 SQVTM, CDR2 ANQGSEA. The CDR3 length is 12 residues. V shed 6 bases and J 6 bases; nucleotides not matched to a gene: 4. Here the CDR3 DNA reads TGCAGCGTCGTCGGGACAGGGGATGGCTACACCTTC. It codes for CSVVGTGDGYTF. Variable domain in full (rest from reference TRBV29-1 and TRBJ1-2): SAVISQKPSRDICQRGTSLTIQCQVDSQVTMMFWYRQQPGQSLTLIATANQGSEATYESGFVIDKFPISRPNLTFSTLTVSNMSPEDSSIYLCSVVGTGDGYTFGSGTRLTVV.

The rearrangement joins TRBV7-6 to TRBJ2-3, with D perhaps matching TRBD2 (5 bases). V dropped 3 bases and J dropped 0 bases, with 10 bases sitting between them. The germline CDR1 and CDR2 sequences are SGHVS and FNYEAQ. There are 15 residues in the CDR3. CDR3 region: CASSFGLTSTDTQYF. The CDR3 nucleotides are TGTGCCAGCAGCTTCGGACTGACGAGCACAGATACGCAGTATTTT.